Shown below are 3 T cell receptor beta chains from a single sample sequenced in a study of T cell responses to AZD1222 COVID-19 vaccine. Assay: immunoSEQ multiplex PCR; the TCRdb copy retains only in-frame clones and omits some. The sample consists of about 120,000 clones, 80% to 90% of them appearing once. The sequencing used peripheral blood, collected on day 0 of AZD1222 vaccination. Source of these receptors: an adult in good health.

The CDR3 nucleotides read TGTGCCAGCTCACCAGAACGGACAGATACGCAGTATTTT. Translated: CASSPERTDTQYF. The chain couples TRBV18 to TRBJ2-3; the D is unclear. CDR1 is KGHSH, CDR2 LQKENI, per germline. The CDR3 runs 13 residues. V was clipped by 2 bases and J by 3 bases, with 6 bases between them.

The chain employs TRBV6-5 and TRBJ2-7; 9 positions match TRBD1. The CDR3 is 15 amino acids. Germline V CDR1 and CDR2: MNHEY, SVGAGI. Trimming at V came to 2 bases and at J to 6 bases, leaving 8 bases not matched to a gene. In DNA, the CDR3 is TGTGCCAGCAGTTACAACAGGGGGCCCCTCGGCGAGCAGTACTTC. Translated, it gives CASSYNRGPLGEQYF.

The rearrangement uses TRBV30 and TRBJ1-5, with 7 bases matching TRBD1. CDR1 GTSNPN and CDR2 SVGIG come from the germline V gene (reference sequence). Trimming cost V 1 base and J 2 bases; bases outside gene matches: 14. The CDR3 contains 18 residues. The CDR3 sequence is CAWSAWDSGVGGNQPQHF. Written as DNA, the CDR3 is TGTGCCTGGAGTGCCTGGGACAGCGGGGTCGGGGGCAATCAGCCCCAGCATTTT.